The 24 T cell receptor beta chains presented below share a single source sample, sequenced in a study of T cell responses to AZD1222 COVID-19 vaccine. Generated by immunoSEQ multiplex PCR, the TCRdb table keeps only in-frame clones and is missing some. The sample consists of around 100,000 clones, around 84% of them appearing once. This specimen was peripheral blood, taken on day 0 of AZD1222 vaccination. Receptor source: an adult in good health.

This clone was seen only once. The chain has TRBV7-2 and TRBJ1-2; 8 nucleotides align to TRBD1. Germline lookup yields CDR1 SGHTA and CDR2 FQGNSA. The CDR3 length is 16 residues. V shed 2 bases, J shed 7 bases, and the junction held 12 bases outside the gene matches. CDR3 protein: CASSLTRDRTQGGYTF. DNA of the CDR3: TGTGCCAGCAGCTTAACCCGGGACAGGACCCAGGGTGGCTACACCTTC.

The chain is built from TRBV2 and TRBJ1-3; no clear D. Trimming shortened V by 3 bases and J by 0 bases, and 9 bases separated the two germline ends. There are 15 residues in the CDR3. Looked up from germline, CDR1 is SNHLY and CDR2 is FYNNEI. The CDR3 reads CASSESSGSGNTIYF. The DNA of the CDR3 is TGTGCCAGCAGTGAGTCAAGTGGCTCTGGAAACACCATATATTTT. Supplemented by reference TRBV2 and TRBJ1-3, the full variable domain reads EPEVTQTPSHQVTQMGQEVILRCVPISNHLYFYWYRQILGQKVEFLVSFYNNEISEKSEIFDDQFSVERPDGSNFTLKIRSTKLEDSAMYFCASSESSGSGNTIYFGEGSWLTVV.

The chain combines TRBV11-2 with TRBJ1-1; TRBD1 aligns across 7 bases. Germline loops: CDR1 SGHAT, CDR2 FQNNGV. This CDR3 is built from 14 residues. With 5 bases clipped from V and 0 bases from J, the junction kept 3 bases outside the gene matches. CDR3 region: CASSRQGLNTEAFF. DNA of the CDR3: TGTGCCAGCAGCCGACAGGGTTTGAACACTGAAGCTTTCTTT.

The chain is built from TRBV5-1 and TRBJ2-1; D unresolved. With 2 bases removed from V and 5 bases from J, the gap between germline ends came to 8 bases. CDR3 length: 13 residues. Germline V gene sequence: CDR1 SGHRS, CDR2 YFSETQ. DNA for the CDR3: TGCGCCAGCAGCTTCCTAGTAGACAATGAGCAGTTCTTC. It specifies CASSFLVDNEQFF.

The chain joins TRBV15 to TRBJ2-7; tentative D call: TRBD1 (6 bases). V lost 3 bases to trimming and J lost 1 base, with 16 bases between them. The CDR3 is 16 amino acids. Germline CDR1 LNHNV, CDR2 YYDKDF (reference sequence). CDR3 DNA sequence: TGTGCCACCAGCAGGGGAAGAGGACAGCCATCCTACGAGCAGTACTTC. Encoded protein: CATSRGRGQPSYEQYF.

The chain carries TRBV10-3 and TRBJ1-2; TRBD1 matches at 9 bases. The CDR3 sequence is 13 residues long. CDR1 is ENHRY, CDR2 SYGVKD, per germline. The junction had 2 bases not matched to a gene; V was cut back by 4 bases and J by 5 bases. CDR3 loop: CAISADRGYGYTF. The CDR3 DNA reads TGTGCCATCAGTGCGGACAGGGGTTATGGCTACACCTTC.

This chain connects TRBV11-2 to TRBJ2-1; D unclear. V dropped 5 bases and J dropped 1 base, with 9 bases sitting between them. This CDR3 region has 14 residues. Germline-derived CDR1 and CDR2 are SGHAT and FQNNGV. For the CDR3, the DNA is TGTGCCAGCAGCCCCATGCCGTCCTACAATGAGCAGTTCTTC. Encoded protein: CASSPMPSYNEQFF.

The chain joins TRBV6-6 to TRBJ1-6; D possibly corresponds to TRBD1 (6 bases). V lost 2 bases and J 14 bases, leaving 10 bases between the germline ends. Germline V gives CDR1 MNHNY, CDR2 SVGAGI (reference sequence). The CDR3 spans 12 residues. The CDR3 coding sequence is TGTGCCAGCAGTTACGAGGGGGAAGCCCTCCACTTT. Translation gives CASSYEGEALHF.

V gene TRBV11-2 combines with J gene TRBJ2-5; possible D gene TRBD1, 6 bases. CDR1 is SGHAT, CDR2 FQNNGV, per germline. Trimming stripped 4 bases from V and 3 bases from J, with 9 bases between. There are 13 residues in the CDR3. The CDR3 loop reads CASSSWTEETQYF. Here the CDR3 DNA reads TGTGCCAGCAGCTCATGGACAGAAGAGACCCAGTACTTC.

The V gene is TRBV19, the J gene TRBJ2-7; 11 bases are a match to TRBD2. Trimming cost V 5 bases and J 0 bases; bases outside gene matches: 3. This CDR3 contains 15 residues. CDR1 is LNHDA, CDR2 SQIVND, per germline (reference sequence). CDR3 nucleotide sequence: TGTGCCAGTAGTTTAGCGGGAGGGCACTCCTACGAGCAGTACTTC. Translation: CASSLAGGHSYEQYF.

In this sample, this clone turned up a few times. The rearrangement links TRBV1 to TRBJ1-5; the table's D call TRBD1 went unverified against the DNA. TRBV1 is tagged as a pseudogene. CDR3 size: 14 residues. CDR3 nucleotide sequence: TGCACCAGCAGCCTTGTGTTCAGGAATCAGCCCCAGCATTTT. Translation gives CTSSLVFRNQPQHF.

This clone turned up a few times. The chain is built from TRBV28 and TRBJ2-6; D call uncertain. This CDR3 is 18 amino acids long. Germline CDR1 reads MDHEN; CDR2 reads SYDVKM. The germline V and J ends were trimmed by 5 bases and 0 bases, with 17 bases remaining between them. For the CDR3, the DNA is TGTGCCAGCAGTAACTGGAATCGCCGGCTCTCTGGGGCCAACGTCCTGACTTTC. Amino acid sequence: CASSNWNRRLSGANVLTF.

The rearrangement joins TRBV19 to TRBJ2-7, with TRBD1 matching 7 bases. CDR3 length: 15 residues. Germline V CDR1 and CDR2: LNHDA, SQIVND (reference sequence). V trimming: 5 bases; J trimming: 2 bases; junction bases outside the gene matches: 9. The CDR3 here is CASSPGTANTYEQYF. CDR3 in DNA: TGTGCCAGTAGTCCCGGGACAGCAAACACCTACGAGCAGTACTTC. Full variable domain (outside the CDR3, taken from reference TRBV19 and TRBJ2-7): DGGITQSPKYLFRKEGQNVTLSCEQNLNHDAMYWYRQDPGQGLRLIYYSQIVNDFQKGDIAEGYSVSREKKESFPLTVTSAQKNPTAFYLCASSPGTANTYEQYFGPGTRLTVT.

The chain employs TRBV2 and TRBJ2-7; 7 bases map to TRBD2. The CDR3 totals 12 residues. With 6 bases clipped from V and 4 bases from J, the junction kept 3 bases outside the gene matches. In germline, CDR1 is SNHLY, CDR2 FYNNEI. The CDR3 region is CASRGTIYEQYF. The CDR3, as DNA: TGTGCCAGCAGAGGGACTATTTACGAGCAGTACTTC.

In its sample, this clone was seen once. The chain couples TRBV7-9 to TRBJ2-3; D remains ambiguous. V lost 2 bases and J 0 bases, leaving 12 bases between the germline ends. This CDR3 is 16 amino acids long. The germline V gene has CDR1 SEHNR and CDR2 FQNEAQ (reference sequence). This CDR3 reads CASSLYGITSTDTQYF. The CDR3 nucleotides are TGTGCCAGCAGCTTATACGGAATAACTAGCACAGATACGCAGTATTTT.

The chain recombines TRBV7-3 with TRBJ1-1; TRBD1 matches 7 bases. The V gene's germline CDR1 is SGHTA and CDR2 FQGTGA. The length of the CDR3 is 15 residues. J gave up 3 bases and V 2 bases, and 6 bases lay outside the gene matches. CDR3 loop: CASSLATGRDTEAFF. As DNA, the CDR3 is TGTGCCAGCAGCTTAGCGACAGGGAGAGACACTGAAGCTTTCTTT. The entire variable domain, with the rest obtained from reference TRBV7-3 and TRBJ1-1, is as follows: GAGVSQTPSNKVTEKGKYVELRCDPISGHTALYWYRQSLGQGPEFLIYFQGTGAADDSGLPNDRFFAVRPEGSVSTLKIQRTERGDSAVYLCASSLATGRDTEAFFGQGTRLTVV.

The rearrangement joins TRBV6-5 to TRBJ2-1, with 9 positions matching TRBD1. This CDR3 comprises 15 residues. Germline loops: CDR1 MNHEY, CDR2 SVGAGI. The J segment lost 4 bases and the V segment lost 6 bases, leaving 7 bases of the junction unmatched. In nucleotides, the CDR3 is TGTGCCAGCAGGCCCGACAGGGGGATATACAATGAGCAGTTCTTC. It codes for CASRPDRGIYNEQFF.

The gene calls are TRBV28 and TRBJ1-1; no firm D call. Germline-derived CDR1 and CDR2 are MDHEN and SYDVKM. Trimming cost V 1 base and J 2 bases, with 8 bases left between them. This CDR3 has 14 residues. CDR3 sequence (DNA): TGTGCCAGCAGTTTATTAAGGGAAAACACTGAAGCTTTCTTT. Residues: CASSLLRENTEAFF.

V usage is TRBV7-3 and J usage is TRBJ2-1; D is uncertain. This CDR3 comprises 13 residues. V lost 4 bases to trimming and J lost 3 bases, with 7 bases between them. CDR1 SGHTA and CDR2 FQGTGA come from the germline V gene. The CDR3 here is CASSSDHYNEQFF. CDR3 sequence (DNA): TGTGCCAGCAGCTCGGACCACTACAATGAGCAGTTCTTC.

The chain combines TRBV9 with TRBJ1-1; D is ambiguous. Germline values: CDR1 SGDLS, CDR2 YYNGEE. Trimming cost V 0 bases and J 5 bases, with 17 bases left between them. The CDR3 has 16 residues. This chain's CDR3 is CASSVATRAGGTEAFF. The CDR3 coding sequence is TGTGCCAGCAGCGTAGCTACAAGGGCAGGAGGGACTGAAGCTTTCTTT.

The V gene is TRBV7-2, the J gene TRBJ2-7; D is tentatively TRBD1 or TRBD2 (5 bases each). V lost 3 bases and J lost 6, with 15 bases in between. This CDR3 region has 14 residues. The V gene's germline CDR1 is SGHTA and CDR2 FQGNSA. CDR3 sequence: CASSFRDHLFEQYF. CDR3 in DNA: TGTGCCAGCAGCTTCCGGGACCACCTGTTCGAGCAGTACTTC.

V is TRBV4-1 and J is TRBJ1-4; tentatively, D is TRBD1 (5 bases). The germline CDR1 and CDR2 sequences are MGHRA and YSYEKL. With 0 bases removed from V and 4 bases from J, the gap between germline ends came to 18 bases. The CDR3 is 18 residues long. Here the CDR3 DNA reads TGCGCCAGCAGCCAAGACCCTCTTTACAGGACCCTTAATGAAAAACTGTTTTTT. Translation: CASSQDPLYRTLNEKLFF.

J is TRBJ1-4 and V is TRBV18, with 7 positions matching TRBD1. Germline loops: CDR1 KGHSH, CDR2 LQKENI. Trimming took 4 bases from V and 2 from J; bases not matched to a gene: 10. The CDR3 consists of 17 residues. CDR3 coding DNA: TGTGCCAGCTCACGATCCACACCAGGGGGGACTAATGAAAAACTGTTTTTT. Translated: CASSRSTPGGTNEKLFF.

The chain joins TRBV7-2 to TRBJ2-2; 7 positions match TRBD2. CDR3 length: 17 residues. Germline CDR1 SGHTA, CDR2 FQGNSA. The J segment lost 3 bases and the V segment lost 5 bases, leaving 12 bases of the junction unmatched. CDR3 residues: CASSPSLGAGYTGELFF. The DNA of the CDR3 is TGTGCCAGCAGCCCTAGCCTGGGAGCGGGATACACCGGGGAGCTGTTTTTT.